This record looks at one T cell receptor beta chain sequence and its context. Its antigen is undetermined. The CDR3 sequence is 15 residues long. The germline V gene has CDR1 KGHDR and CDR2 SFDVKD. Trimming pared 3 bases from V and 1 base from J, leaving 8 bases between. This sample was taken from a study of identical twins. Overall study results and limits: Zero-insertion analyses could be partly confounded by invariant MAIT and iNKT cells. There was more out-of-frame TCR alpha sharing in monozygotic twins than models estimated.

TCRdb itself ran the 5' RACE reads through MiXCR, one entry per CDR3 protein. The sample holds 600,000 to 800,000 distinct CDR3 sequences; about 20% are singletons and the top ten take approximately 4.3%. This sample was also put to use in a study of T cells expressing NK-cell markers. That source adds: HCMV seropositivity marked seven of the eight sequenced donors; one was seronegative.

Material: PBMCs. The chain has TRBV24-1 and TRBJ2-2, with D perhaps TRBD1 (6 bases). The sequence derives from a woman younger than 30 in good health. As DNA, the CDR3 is TGTGCCACCAGTGATACGGGACAGAACACCGGGGAGCTGTTTTTT. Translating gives CATSDTGQNTGELFF.